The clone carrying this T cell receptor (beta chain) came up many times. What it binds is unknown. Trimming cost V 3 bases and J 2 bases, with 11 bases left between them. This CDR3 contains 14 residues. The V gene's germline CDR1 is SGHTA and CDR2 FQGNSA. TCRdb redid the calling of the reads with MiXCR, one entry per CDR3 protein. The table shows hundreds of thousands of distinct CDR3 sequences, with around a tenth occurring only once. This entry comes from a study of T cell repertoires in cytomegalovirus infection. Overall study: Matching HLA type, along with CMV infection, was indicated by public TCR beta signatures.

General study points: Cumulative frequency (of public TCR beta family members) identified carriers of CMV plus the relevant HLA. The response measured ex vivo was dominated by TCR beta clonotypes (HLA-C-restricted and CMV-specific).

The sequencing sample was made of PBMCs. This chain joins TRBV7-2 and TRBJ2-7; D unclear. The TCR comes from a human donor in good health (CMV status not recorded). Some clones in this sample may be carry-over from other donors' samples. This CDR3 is CASSFNARTYEQYF. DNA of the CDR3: TGTGCCAGCAGCTTTAACGCCCGAACCTACGAGCAGTACTTC. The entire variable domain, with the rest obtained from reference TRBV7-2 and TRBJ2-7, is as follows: GAGVSQSPSNKVTEKGKDVELRCDPISGHTALYWYRQSLGQGLEFLIYFQGNSAPDKSGLPSDRFSAERTGGSVSTLTIQRTQQEDSAVYLCASSFNARTYEQYFGPGTRLTVT.